The sequence of this T cell receptor beta chain was determined in a study of vaccination effects on CD4 cells after COVID-19. General study results and limits: In the late period after vaccination, infection- and vaccine-induced clones contracted markedly. From healthy vaccinees, only 1 of 255 vaccine-induced clones also reacted to common cold coronaviruses.

Only in-frame clones appear in the TCRdb table, and some are missing; sequencing was by immunoSEQ multiplex PCR. The sample contains 40,000 to 45,000 clones, approximately 70% of which appear only once. Concerning this clone: What it binds is not known.

Pools of viral peptides were used by the ViraFEST assay to expand antigen-specific CD4+ T cells ahead of sequencing. Investigators separated out CD4+ T cells once around 11 days of culture had passed. No vaccinee had earlier SARS-CoV-2 infection, and nucleocapsid antibodies were negative. Fresh IL-2-containing medium replaced half the medium on days 3 and 7. Per germline, CDR1 GTSNPN and CDR2 SVGIG (reference sequence). This CDR3 is built from 12 residues. With V trimmed by 4 bases and J by 7 bases, 3 bases remained unmatched. The TCR sequence derives from a human donor who received a COVID-19 vaccine. The chain has TRBV30 and TRBJ2-1; 8 nucleotides match TRBD1. The sequenced sample was CD4+ T cells from PBMCs cultured with HCoV-OC43 spike peptides, obtained before COVID-19 vaccination. As for subset: HCoV-OC43 spike overlapping peptide pool stimulation. This CDR3 is CAWNRQGNEQFF. Here the CDR3 DNA reads TGTGCCTGGAACCGACAGGGGAATGAGCAGTTCTTC.